Sequencing of this TCR beta chain was carried out in a study of T cell responses to AZD1222 COVID-19 vaccine. Here immunoSEQ multiplex PCR was the method, and the copy in TCRdb shows in-frame clones only, minus some. The repertoire holds about 120,000 clones, 87% seen once, with 12% in the top ten. From germline, CDR1 is GTSNPN and CDR2 SVGIG (reference sequence). V dropped 0 bases and J dropped 2 bases, with 14 bases sitting between them. The CDR3 spans 15 residues. The source is an adult in good health. V is TRBV30 and J is TRBJ2-7, with a tentative D call TRBD1 (5 bases). The sequenced sample was peripheral blood, obtained on day 0 of AZD1222 vaccination. For the CDR3, the DNA is TGTGCCTGGAGTGTGGGTCAGGGAAAGCCCTACGAGCAGTACTTC. Translating gives CAWSVGQGKPYEQYF.